The next 27 T cell receptor beta chains were all read from a single sample in a study of blood T cell repertoires in COVID-19. The method was immunoSEQ multiplex PCR; TCRdb's version includes in-frame clones alone and lacks a portion of them. The repertoire holds approximately 230,000 clones, with around 84% as singletons. The sequencing input was PBMCs or T cells enriched from blood (not recorded which). The receptor set was obtained from a man aged 35-49 years who had recovered from COVID-19.

The chain is built from TRBV15 and TRBJ2-5; possible D gene TRBD2, 6 bases. The germline V gene encodes CDR1 LNHNV and CDR2 YYDKDF (reference sequence). V gave up 2 bases and J gave up 2 bases, with 12 bases separating them. CDR3 size: 15 residues. The CDR3 DNA follows: TGTGCCACCAGCAGATCTGGGACTGTACAAGAGACCCAGTACTTC. It encodes CATSRSGTVQETQYF.

This sequence joins TRBV2 and TRBJ2-4, with D possibly matching TRBD1 (6 bases). This CDR3 is built from 12 residues. Trimming took off 8 bases at V and 9 bases at J, with 14 bases between the two ends. Germline V gives CDR1 SNHLY, CDR2 FYNNEI. This CDR3 reads CASLGQGIIQYF. CDR3 bases: TGTGCCAGCCTGGGACAAGGAATCATTCAGTACTTC.

V and J are TRBV27 and TRBJ1-6, with a possible D match to TRBD1 (6 bases). The CDR3 contains 15 residues. Trimming took off 6 bases at V and 9 bases at J, with 18 bases between the two ends. Per germline, CDR1 MNHEY and CDR2 SMNVEV (reference sequence). The CDR3 loop reads CASSPGTWAVSPLHF. The CDR3 DNA is TGTGCCAGCAGCCCTGGGACATGGGCGGTTTCACCCCTCCACTTT.

The gene calls are TRBV18 and TRBJ2-7; D unresolved. The CDR3 consists of 12 residues. The germline V and J ends were trimmed by 6 bases and 7 bases, with 13 bases remaining between them. Per germline, CDR1 KGHSH and CDR2 LQKENI. The CDR3 loop is CASSVNLREQYF. CDR3 nucleotides: TGTGCCAGCTCCGTCAATCTACGAGAGCAGTACTTC.

J is TRBJ1-2 and V is TRBV14; D is perhaps TRBD1 (6 bases). There are 17 residues in the CDR3. The germline V gene has CDR1 SGHDN and CDR2 FVKESK. Deletions cut 2 bases from V and 0 bases from J, with 16 bases between. CDR3 protein: CASSQRITGLANYGYTF. Here the CDR3 DNA reads TGTGCCAGCAGCCAAAGGATTACAGGGCTCGCTAACTATGGCTACACCTTC. The full variable domain, rest sourced from reference TRBV14 and TRBJ1-2, is EAGVTQFPSHSVIEKGQTVTLRCDPISGHDNLYWYRRVMGKEIKFLLHFVKESKQDESGMPNNRFLAERTGGTYSTLKVQPAELEDSGVYFCASSQRITGLANYGYTFGSGTRLTVV.

The chain recombines TRBV19 with TRBJ2-3, with 7 bases lining up with TRBD2. The V gene's germline CDR1 is LNHDA and CDR2 SQIVND (reference sequence). With 3 bases clipped from V and 6 bases from J, the junction kept 3 bases outside the gene matches. CDR3 length equals 13 residues. The CDR3 loop reads CASSMGGRDTQYF. The CDR3 coding sequence is TGTGCCAGTAGTATGGGAGGGAGGGATACGCAGTATTTT.

This sequence joins TRBV6-4 and TRBJ2-7; 9 bases fit TRBD2. Per germline, CDR1 MRHNA and CDR2 SNTAGT. The CDR3 is 15 residues long. The V gene end was trimmed by 7 bases and the J gene end by 3 bases; junction bases not matched to a gene: 10. Here the CDR3 DNA reads TGTGCCAGCACCGTTCTAGCGGGAACCTTCTACGAGCAGTACTTC. Encoded protein: CASTVLAGTFYEQYF.

V usage is TRBV10-3 and J usage is TRBJ2-1; TRBD2 aligns across 9 bases. J gave up 8 bases and V 8 bases, and 7 bases lay outside the gene matches. This CDR3 comprises 13 residues. Germline values: CDR1 ENHRY, CDR2 SYGVKD. The CDR3 DNA reads TGTGCCATCGGCGGGGGGGATGTTCATGAGCAGTTCTTC. This sequence encodes CAIGGGDVHEQFF.

The CDR3 nucleotides are TGTGCCAGCAGCTCGGCGGTAGGGAACACTGAAGCTTTCTTT. Protein product: CASSSAVGNTEAFF. The chain carries TRBV5-4 and TRBJ1-1; unclear D gene. V lost 3 bases and J 1 base, leaving 10 bases between the germline ends. Germline V gene sequence: CDR1 SGHNT, CDR2 YYREEE (reference sequence). The CDR3 loop spans 14 amino acids. Full variable domain (remainder filled in from reference TRBV5-4 and TRBJ1-1): ETGVTQSPTHLIKTRGQQVTLRCSSQSGHNTVSWYQQALGQGPQFIFQYYREEENGRGNFPPRFSGLQFPNYSSELNVNALELDDSALYLCASSSAVGNTEAFFGQGTRLTVV.

The genes are TRBV29-1 and TRBJ2-1; D gene uncertain. This CDR3 is 13 amino acids long. V lost 3 bases and J lost 3, with 9 bases in between. CDR1 and CDR2 from the germline V gene are SQVTM and ANQGSEA. CDR3 amino acids: CSVDVTDYNEQFF. DNA for the CDR3: TGCAGCGTTGATGTGACTGACTACAATGAGCAGTTCTTC.

The CDR3 nucleotides read TGTGCCAGCAGCGCGAACAGGGATCAGCCCCAGCATTTT. As protein: CASSANRDQPQHF. V gene TRBV7-2 combines with J gene TRBJ1-5, with D maybe TRBD1 (6 bases). Germline CDR1 reads SGHTA; CDR2 reads FQGNSA. This CDR3 is built from 13 residues. V was trimmed by 5 bases and J by 5 bases, leaving 10 bases between them.

The V gene is TRBV7-7, the J gene TRBJ2-2, with 10 bases fitting TRBD1. Germline CDR1 is SSHAT and CDR2 is FNYEAQ (reference sequence). V trimming: 5 bases; J trimming: 7 bases; junction bases outside the gene matches: 10. The CDR3 extends over 16 amino acids. In DNA, the CDR3 is TGTGCCAGCAGCGCGTCCGGGACAGGGGTTCACGGGGAGCTGTTTTTT. As protein: CASSASGTGVHGELFF. Full variable domain (outside the CDR3, taken from reference TRBV7-7 and TRBJ2-2): GAGVSQSPRYKVTKRGQDVTLRCDPISSHATLYWYQQALGQGPEFLTYFNYEAQPDKSGLPSDRFSAERPEGSISTLTIQRTEQRDSAMYRCASSASGTGVHGELFFGEGSRLTVL.

J is TRBJ1-6 and V is TRBV13, with D uncertain. Germline CDR1 is PRHDT and CDR2 is FYEKMQ (reference sequence). There are 14 residues in the CDR3. Trimming stripped 3 bases from V and 6 bases from J, with 9 bases between. The CDR3 is CASSFSGSNSPLHF. CDR3 DNA: TGTGCCAGCAGCTTTTCGGGTAGTAATTCACCCCTCCACTTT.

The rearrangement uses TRBV2 and TRBJ2-7, with 9 bases aligning to TRBD2. V was pared by 3 bases and J by 3 bases, with 6 bases of the junction left unmatched. The CDR3 covers 15 residues. Germline loops: CDR1 SNHLY, CDR2 FYNNEI. CDR3 coding DNA: TGTGCCAGCAGTGACGCCCTAGCGGGAAACTACGAGCAGTACTTC. Translation gives CASSDALAGNYEQYF. The whole variable domain, remainder taken from reference TRBV2 and TRBJ2-7, is EPEVTQTPSHQVTQMGQEVILRCVPISNHLYFYWYRQILGQKVEFLVSFYNNEISEKSEIFDDQFSVERPDGSNFTLKIRSTKLEDSAMYFCASSDALAGNYEQYFGPGTRLTVT.

The chain couples TRBV9 to TRBJ1-2; D perhaps matches TRBD1 (5 bases). V lost 2 bases to trimming and J lost 1 base, with 15 bases between them. The CDR3 extends over 16 amino acids. CDR1 and CDR2 from the germline V gene are SGDLS and YYNGEE. In DNA form, the CDR3 reads TGTGCCAGCAGCGTGGCAGGGCCCACGTATAACTATGGCTACACCTTC. Its protein is CASSVAGPTYNYGYTF.

This chain links TRBV29-1 with TRBJ2-1; tentative D call: TRBD2 (6 bases). The CDR3 has 14 residues. Germline values: CDR1 SQVTM, CDR2 ANQGSEA. V lost 6 bases to trimming and J lost 7 bases, with 19 bases between them. This CDR3 reads CSVDSGRTGNEQFF. The CDR3, as DNA: TGCAGCGTCGATAGCGGCCGTACGGGAAATGAGCAGTTCTTC.

The V call is TRBV28, the J call TRBJ2-5; 7 nucleotides line up with TRBD1. V lost 6 bases, J lost 2 bases, and 6 bases stayed unmatched. The CDR3 consists of 14 residues. From germline, CDR1 is MDHEN and CDR2 SYDVKM. The CDR3 reads CASRPTGTQETQYF. Written as DNA, the CDR3 is TGTGCCAGCAGGCCGACAGGGACACAAGAGACCCAGTACTTC.

The V and J genes are TRBV7-6 and TRBJ1-3, with TRBD1 matching over 10 bases. Germline lookup yields CDR1 SGHVS and CDR2 FNYEAQ. The V and J ends lost 2 bases and 2 bases, in that order; junction bases with no gene match: 9. The CDR3 has 18 amino acids. In DNA, the CDR3 is TGTGCCAGCAGCTTACCATCGCTCGGGACAGGGGCTGGAAACACCATATATTTT. Amino acids: CASSLPSLGTGAGNTIYF.

V gene TRBV7-9 combines with J gene TRBJ1-2; weak D call: TRBD1 (6 bases). Trimming stripped 1 base from V and 8 bases from J, with 8 bases between. CDR3 length: 12 amino acids. Germline V gene sequence: CDR1 SEHNR, CDR2 FQNEAQ (reference sequence). The CDR3 DNA is TGTGCCAGCAGCTTAGAGGGGGTCGGCTACACCTTC. It encodes CASSLEGVGYTF.

V and J are TRBV19 and TRBJ1-2, with 9 nucleotides matching TRBD1. Germline loops: CDR1 LNHDA, CDR2 SQIVND (reference sequence). The CDR3 length is 15 residues. With V trimmed by 3 bases and J by 2 bases, 4 bases remained unmatched. This CDR3 is CASSIGTGNNYGYTF. The DNA for the CDR3 is TGTGCCAGTAGTATCGGGACAGGGAACAACTATGGCTACACCTTC.

Worth noting for this clone: Different DNA sequences within this sample yield the same CDR3. The chain uses TRBV12-3 or TRBV12-4 and TRBJ2-7; D unresolved. CDR3 length equals 11 residues. Trimming took off 3 bases at V and 3 bases at J, with 3 bases between the two ends. The DNA for the CDR3 is TGTGCCAGCAGTTTTTACTACGAGCAGTACTTC. It yields the protein CASSFYYEQYF.

The chain is built from TRBV5-6 and TRBJ1-1, with 8 bases identical to TRBD1. With 5 bases clipped from V and 2 bases from J, the junction kept 8 bases outside the gene matches. CDR3 length: 15 residues. Germline V CDR1 and CDR2: SGHDT, YYEEEE. CDR3 sequence reads: CASRRTQGVNTEAFF. The CDR3 DNA reads as TGTGCCAGCAGACGTACACAGGGGGTAAACACTGAAGCTTTCTTT.

In nucleotides, the CDR3 is TGTGCCAGCAGCTTGGCCGGTCGCAGGGACACCGGGGAGCTGTTTTTT. Residues: CASSLAGRRDTGELFF. The chain combines TRBV5-6 with TRBJ2-2; D perhaps matches TRBD1 (5 bases). This CDR3 has 16 amino acids. Germline V gene sequence: CDR1 SGHDT, CDR2 YYEEEE. V lost 0 bases and J 3 bases, leaving 12 bases between the germline ends.

The CDR3 DNA is TGTGCCAGCAGCCAGGTGCGCGAGCAGTACTTC. It is translated as CASSQVREQYF. This chain connects TRBV2 to TRBJ2-7; D remains unclear. The V gene's germline CDR1 is SNHLY and CDR2 FYNNEI. This CDR3 contains 11 residues. V was pared by 6 bases and J by 6 bases, with 9 bases between.

The chain joins TRBV5-1 to TRBJ2-2; D may be TRBD1 (6 bases). CDR3 length equals 15 residues. Trimming took 3 bases from V and 4 from J, leaving 13 bases between them. Germline V gene lookup returns CDR1 SGHRS and CDR2 YFSETQ. As DNA, the CDR3 is TGCGCCAGCAGCTCGAGGCAGGGGTCCACCGGGGAGCTGTTTTTT. Translated: CASSSRQGSTGELFF.

V usage is TRBV7-3 and J usage is TRBJ2-5; TRBD1 agrees at 7 bases. The V gene end was trimmed by 3 bases and the J gene end by 7 bases; junction bases not matched to a gene: 8. The germline V gene encodes CDR1 SGHTA and CDR2 FQGTGA. The CDR3 spans 14 residues. CDR3 coding DNA: TGTGCCAGCAGCTTCTCCGGGACAGAAGGGACCCAGTACTTC. It is translated as CASSFSGTEGTQYF.

The gene calls are TRBV12-3 or TRBV12-4 and TRBJ1-1, with TRBD1 matching over 8 bases. Trimming cost V 6 bases and J 6 bases; bases outside gene matches: 6. This CDR3 has 13 residues. The CDR3, as DNA: TGTGCCAGCAGCTTGATACAGGGGGCTGAAGCTTTCTTT. This sequence encodes CASSLIQGAEAFF.